These 21 T cell receptor beta chains were sequenced from one sample in a study of T cell repertoires in cytomegalovirus infection. Using its own MiXCR run on the reads, TCRdb lists one record per CDR3 protein. This sample has approximately 770,000 distinct CDR3 sequences, with about 29% found just once. Their target antigens are unknown. Material: cultured CD8+ T cells from PBMCs, obtained from culture after CMV antigen stimulation. These receptors were obtained from a human donor in good health (CMV status not recorded). Some clones in this sample may be carry-over from other donors' samples.

This clonotype was found many times. The gene calls are TRBV15 and TRBJ1-2, with 9 bases that match TRBD1. This CDR3 region has 18 residues. The J segment lost 4 bases and the V segment lost 11 bases, leaving 23 bases of the junction unmatched. The germline V gene has CDR1 LNHNV and CDR2 YYDKDF (reference sequence). CDR3 sequence reads: CAGLGLGVGTGTFYGYTF. The CDR3, as DNA: TGTGCCGGGCTAGGGCTGGGCGTCGGGACAGGGACCTTCTATGGCTACACCTTC.

The V call is TRBV6-5, the J call TRBJ1-5; 9 bases are a match to TRBD1. Germline V gives CDR1 MNHEY, CDR2 SVGAGI. V lost 6 bases, J lost 1 base, and 4 bases stayed unmatched. The length of the CDR3 is 15 residues. In DNA, the CDR3 is TGTGCCAGCAGACAACAGGGGGCGAGCAATCAGCCCCAGCATTTT. The encoded protein is CASRQQGASNQPQHF.

This clonotype was seen only a few times. The V call is TRBV27, the J call TRBJ2-5, with 8 bases identical to TRBD2. CDR3 size: 15 residues. Germline V gene lookup returns CDR1 MNHEY and CDR2 SMNVEV (reference sequence). Trimming removed 2 bases from V and 4 bases from J; junction bases left unmatched: 6. The CDR3: CASSLRGGRIETQYF. For the CDR3, the DNA is TGTGCCAGCAGTTTACGGGGGGGGCGGATAGAGACCCAGTACTTC.

The chain couples TRBV19 to TRBJ1-1, with TRBD1 as a possible D gene (6 bases). The CDR3 runs 14 residues. The germline gives CDR1 LNHDA, CDR2 SQIVND (reference sequence). The ends were cut back, 7 bases at V and 2 bases at J, with 14 bases in the middle. CDR3 loop: CASTPGQRNTEAFF. The CDR3 nucleotides are TGTGCCAGTACTCCGGGACAAAGAAACACTGAAGCTTTCTTT.

There are a few counts of this clonotype. The chain carries TRBV7-6 and TRBJ1-2; 7 nucleotides agree with TRBD1. This CDR3 has 15 residues. Germline loops: CDR1 SGHVS, CDR2 FNYEAQ. J lost 4 bases, V lost 5 bases, and 10 bases had no gene match. The CDR3 DNA reads as TGTGCCAGCAGCCCATGGACAGGCGCGCTCTATGGCTACACCTTC. This sequence encodes CASSPWTGALYGYTF.

The rearrangement links TRBV27 to TRBJ2-1; 9 bases match TRBD1. Trimming at V came to 6 bases and at J to 6 bases, leaving 6 bases not matched to a gene. This CDR3 has 14 amino acids. Germline values: CDR1 MNHEY, CDR2 SMNVEV (reference sequence). The CDR3 DNA follows: TGTGCCAGCAGGGGACAGGGTATGTTCAATGAGCAGTTCTTC. As protein: CASRGQGMFNEQFF.

Only a few counts were recorded for this clonotype. The chain uses TRBV20-1 and TRBJ1-1; D gene unclear. The germline gives CDR1 DFQATT, CDR2 SNEGSKA (reference sequence). Deletions cut 2 bases from V and 1 base from J, with 14 bases between. CDR3 length equals 15 residues. CDR3 nucleotides: TGCAGTGCTAGAATACCTATCGGCCGGAACACTGAAGCTTTCTTT. Residues: CSARIPIGRNTEAFF.

This clonotype has a handful of counts. The V call is TRBV6-2 or TRBV6-3, the J call TRBJ2-7; TRBD1 might be the D (6 bases). The ends were cut back, 2 bases at V and 5 bases at J, with 13 bases in the middle. Germline V gene sequence: CDR1 MNHEY, CDR2 SVGEGT. The CDR3 has 14 amino acids. This CDR3 reads CASSYQGNYHEQYV. The CDR3 DNA reads as TGTGCCAGCAGTTACCAGGGGAATTACCACGAGCAGTACGTC.

The sample holds many counts of this clonotype. This chain uses TRBV7-6 with TRBJ2-3; D is unresolved. Per the germline V gene, CDR1 is SGHVS and CDR2 is FNYEAQ. The CDR3 runs 15 residues. V was cut by 0 bases and J by 2 bases, with 9 bases left in between. CDR3 DNA: TGTGCCAGCAGCTTAGCCTTCCGGGCCACAGATACGCAGTATTTT. Translating gives CASSLAFRATDTQYF. Complete variable domain (other parts from reference TRBV7-6 and TRBJ2-3): GAGVSQSPRYKVTKRGQDVALRCDPISGHVSLYWYRQALGQGPEFLTYFNYEAQQDKSGLPNDRFSAERPEGSISTLTIQRTEQRDSAMYRCASSLAFRATDTQYFGPGTRLTVL.

This clonotype was observed a few times. The rearrangement links TRBV5-5 to TRBJ1-6; D is ambiguous. Germline V lookup: CDR1 SGHKS, CDR2 YYEKEE (reference sequence). The CDR3 runs 14 residues. V gave up 0 bases and J gave up 10 bases, with 11 bases separating them. The CDR3 nucleotides read TGTGCCAGCAGCTTGGGGTTTGGCGAGTCACCCCTCCACTTT. As protein: CASSLGFGESPLHF. The complete variable domain, with remaining parts taken from reference TRBV5-5 and TRBJ1-6, reads DAGVTQSPTHLIKTRGQQVTLRCSPISGHKSVSWYQQVLGQGPQFIFQYYEKEERGRGNFPDRFSARQFPNYSSELNVNALLLGDSALYLCASSLGFGESPLHFGNGTRLTVT.

A note on this clonotype: This may arise from a read error, as a much more abundant clone is one base away. V and J are TRBV3-1 and TRBJ1-2; the match to TRBD1 covers 8 bases. This CDR3 contains 14 residues. Germline-derived CDR1 and CDR2 are LGHDT and YNNKEL (reference sequence). CDR3 region: CASSQGQGTHGHTF. CDR3 bases: TGTGCCAGCAGCCAAGGACAGGGGACCCATGGCCACACCTTC.

The V and J genes are TRBV24-1 and TRBJ1-2; tentatively, D is TRBD1 (6 bases). Trimming took 4 bases from V and 8 from J, leaving 19 bases between them. The CDR3 has 15 residues. CDR1 and CDR2 (germline): KGHDR, SFDVKD. The CDR3 sequence is CATSERDSGDRGYTF. The CDR3 nucleotides read TGTGCCACCAGTGAACGGGACTCAGGGGATCGCGGCTACACCTTC.

V gene TRBV20-1 combines with J gene TRBJ2-1; unclear D gene. Deletions cut 0 bases from V and 4 bases from J, with 4 bases between. CDR3 length: 12 amino acids. Germline-derived CDR1 and CDR2 are DFQATT and SNEGSKA (reference sequence). DNA for the CDR3: TGCAGTGCTAGAGATACATACAATGAGCAGTTCTTC. Translating it yields CSARDTYNEQFF.

J is TRBJ1-1 and V is TRBV25-1; D possibly corresponds to TRBD1 (6 bases). The CDR3 runs to 13 residues. V was trimmed by 6 bases and J by 5 bases, leaving 13 bases between them. The germline gives CDR1 MGHDK, CDR2 SYGVNS. The CDR3 sequence is CASRSHRVTEAFF. CDR3 sequence (DNA): TGTGCCAGCAGAAGTCACAGGGTGACTGAAGCTTTCTTT.

The rearrangement joins TRBV7-6 to TRBJ2-1, with D possibly called TRBD1 or TRBD2 (6 bases each). Between the trimmed V and J ends, which lost 3 bases and 8 bases, there was a span of 11 bases. The CDR3 runs 13 residues. CDR1 is SGHVS, CDR2 FNYEAQ, per germline. The CDR3 reads CASSFARGDEQFF. The CDR3 DNA reads as TGTGCCAGCAGCTTTGCAAGGGGGGATGAGCAGTTCTTC.

This clonotype has only a few counts. CDR3 sequence (DNA): TGTGCCAGCTCGGACAGGGTTGAAGCTTTCTTT. This gives the protein CASSDRVEAFF. This chain connects TRBV18 to TRBJ1-1; the match to TRBD1 covers 8 bases. CDR3 length equals 11 residues. Germline assignment: CDR1 KGHSH and CDR2 LQKENI. Trimming at V came to 6 bases and at J to 7 bases, leaving 1 base not matched to a gene. Filled out from reference TRBV18 and TRBJ1-1, the complete variable domain reads NAGVMQNPRHLVRRRGQEARLRCSPMKGHSHVYWYRQLPEEGLKFMVYLQKENIIDESGMPKERFSAEFPKEGPSILRIQQVVRGDSAAYFCASSDRVEAFFGQGTRLTVV.

The V call is TRBV9, the J call TRBJ1-4, with D perhaps matching TRBD1 (5 bases). V was trimmed by 0 bases and J by 6 bases, leaving 12 bases between them. Germline values: CDR1 SGDLS, CDR2 YYNGEE. This CDR3 region has 15 residues. The CDR3, as DNA: TGTGCCAGCAGCGTAGCCTCGGGGGAGGATGAAAAACTGTTTTTT. Amino acid sequence: CASSVASGEDEKLFF.

Many counts were recorded for this clonotype. This chain connects TRBV6-2 or TRBV6-3 to TRBJ1-5, with D possibly being TRBD1 (6 bases). Per the germline V gene, CDR1 is MNHEY and CDR2 is SVGEGT. V was pared by 0 bases and J by 0 bases, with 12 bases between. This CDR3 is 17 amino acids long. CDR3 DNA: TGTGCCAGCAGTTACTCGGACAGAAAATATAGCAATCAGCCCCAGCATTTT. This gives the protein CASSYSDRKYSNQPQHF.

V and J are TRBV7-6 and TRBJ2-1; D may match TRBD1 or TRBD2 (5 bases each). With 2 bases removed from V and 8 bases from J, the gap between germline ends came to 19 bases. Germline V gene sequence: CDR1 SGHVS, CDR2 FNYEAQ. CDR3 length: 16 amino acids. The CDR3 sequence is CASSLSGTGIRDEQFF. The DNA for the CDR3 is TGTGCCAGCAGCTTATCCGGGACCGGCATCAGGGATGAGCAGTTCTTC.

The CDR3 region is CAISESLNTEAFF. The CDR3 region has the DNA TGTGCCATCAGTGAATCCCTGAACACTGAAGCTTTCTTT. The chain couples TRBV10-3 to TRBJ1-1; D not certain. The V gene's germline CDR1 is ENHRY and CDR2 SYGVKD. Trimming removed 3 bases at V and 0 bases at J, with 5 bases between. CDR3 length: 13 amino acids.

The V call is TRBV12-3 or TRBV12-4, the J call TRBJ1-6; D call uncertain. V lost 3 bases and J lost 10, with 10 bases in between. The CDR3 length is 13 residues. CDR3 DNA: TGTGCCAGCAGTTTCGGGGTCCCCTCACCCCTCCACTTT. Its translation: CASSFGVPSPLHF.